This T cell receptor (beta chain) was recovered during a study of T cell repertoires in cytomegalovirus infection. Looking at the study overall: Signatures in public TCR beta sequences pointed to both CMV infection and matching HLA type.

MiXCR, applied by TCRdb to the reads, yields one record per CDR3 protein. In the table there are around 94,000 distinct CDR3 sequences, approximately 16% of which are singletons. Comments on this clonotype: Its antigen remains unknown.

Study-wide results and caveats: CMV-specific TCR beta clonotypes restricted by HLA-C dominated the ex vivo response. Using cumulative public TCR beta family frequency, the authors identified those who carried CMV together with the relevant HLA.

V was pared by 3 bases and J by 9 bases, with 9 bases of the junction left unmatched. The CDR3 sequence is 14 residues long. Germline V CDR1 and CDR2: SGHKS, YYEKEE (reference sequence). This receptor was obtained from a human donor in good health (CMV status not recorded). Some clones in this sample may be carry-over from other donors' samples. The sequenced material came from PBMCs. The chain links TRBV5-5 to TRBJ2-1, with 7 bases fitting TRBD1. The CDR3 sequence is CASSWSPRGREQFF. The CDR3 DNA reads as TGTGCCAGCAGCTGGAGCCCTAGGGGGCGTGAGCAGTTCTTC.